What follows are 18 T cell receptor beta chains derived from one specimen sequenced in a study of T-cell memory formation after mild COVID-19. TCRdb called the 5' RACE reads again in MiXCR, with one record for every CDR3 protein. The sample holds 410,000 or so distinct CDR3 sequences, 20% to 25% seen once. The sample taken for sequencing was PBMCs or a T cell subset sorted from them (not recorded which). These receptors originate from an adult woman who had mild COVID-19 (a few samples of this study predate the infection). Cell type and time point are not known.

The rearrangement uses TRBV24-1 and TRBJ2-1, with TRBD1 matching 8 bases. Losses at the gene ends were 0 bases for V and 10 bases for J; bases not matched to a gene: 10. Germline V lookup: CDR1 KGHDR, CDR2 SFDVKD. CDR3 length equals 16 residues. The CDR3 spells CATSDLPDRVVREQFF. CDR3 nucleotide sequence: TGTGCCACCAGTGATTTGCCGGACAGGGTGGTTCGGGAGCAGTTCTTC.

This clonotype occurred a few times. This chain connects TRBV7-3 to TRBJ2-2; no clear D. The CDR3 runs to 15 residues. V dropped 1 base and J dropped 4 bases, with 10 bases sitting between them. Germline assignment: CDR1 SGHTA and CDR2 FQGTGA. CDR3 coding DNA: TGTGCCAGCAGCTTAAAGGACCGATTCACCGGGGAGCTGTTTTTT. Protein product: CASSLKDRFTGELFF.

The chain links TRBV28 to TRBJ1-5; 7 bases fit TRBD1. Germline CDR1 and CDR2: MDHEN and SYDVKM. The V segment lost 1 base and the J segment 6 bases; nucleotides outside the gene matches: 6. There are 15 residues in the CDR3. The DNA of the CDR3 is TGTGCCAGCAGTTTATTACAGGGGTCGAGTCAGCCCCAGCATTTT. Its protein is CASSLLQGSSQPQHF.

This clonotype appeared a few times. The rearrangement uses TRBV3-1 and TRBJ1-5; 7 bases agree with TRBD1. Looked up from germline, CDR1 is LGHDT and CDR2 is YNNKEL (reference sequence). V lost 5 bases, J lost 6 bases, and 10 bases stayed unmatched. The CDR3 totals 15 residues. In DNA, the CDR3 is TGTGCCAGCAGCGAGGGACAGTCGGGCAGTCAGCCCCAGCATTTT. Its translation is CASSEGQSGSQPQHF.

This clonotype was counted a few times. The chain has TRBV20-1 and TRBJ2-3; TRBD2 matches 8 bases. The J segment lost 5 bases and the V segment lost 1 base, leaving 11 bases of the junction unmatched. Germline V CDR1 and CDR2: DFQATT, SNEGSKA (reference sequence). The CDR3 is made up of 16 amino acids. The CDR3 region has the DNA TGCAGTGCTAGAGGCGTCGGGACTAGTCGTCGAGATACGCAGTATTTT. This encodes CSARGVGTSRRDTQYF.

The V call is TRBV24-1, the J call TRBJ2-2; D uncertain. This CDR3 is built from 16 residues. Germline CDR1 KGHDR, CDR2 SFDVKD. V dropped 1 base and J dropped 0 bases, with 8 bases sitting between them. The CDR3 here is CATSDFGNANTGELFF. Here the CDR3 DNA reads TGTGCCACCAGTGATTTCGGCAACGCGAACACCGGGGAGCTGTTTTTT.

This clonotype has just a few counts. The genes are TRBV12-3 or TRBV12-4 and TRBJ2-7; no clear D gene. The CDR3 is 14 amino acids. The V and J ends lost 5 bases and 0 bases respectively, with 11 bases between them. CDR3 nucleotides: TGTGCCAGCAGTCTGAGTGTGCTCTCCTACGAGCAGTACTTC. Protein: CASSLSVLSYEQYF.

This clonotype was seen only a few times. The chain joins TRBV7-2 to TRBJ1-1; D gene ambiguous. Trimming took off 1 base at V and 3 bases at J, with 9 bases between the two ends. Germline CDR1 SGHTA, CDR2 FQGNSA. CDR3 length: 14 amino acids. In DNA, the CDR3 is TGTGCCAGCAGCTTAGAAGTTTCCTACACTGAAGCTTTCTTT. Residues: CASSLEVSYTEAFF.

In its sample, this clonotype was seen a few times. The J gene is TRBJ2-3, the V gene TRBV27, with TRBD2 as a possible D gene (6 bases). V was shortened by 4 bases and J by 14 bases, with 16 bases between the two germline ends. Germline V CDR1 and CDR2: MNHEY, SMNVEV (reference sequence). The CDR3 is made up of 12 amino acids. CDR3 protein: CASSSTVSGLYF. The DNA of the CDR3 is TGTGCCAGCAGTTCCACCGTAAGCGGGCTGTATTTT.

The V and J genes are TRBV7-9 and TRBJ1-3, with no clear D. Germline loops: CDR1 SEHNR, CDR2 FQNEAQ (reference sequence). The CDR3 has 15 amino acids. Trimming stripped 0 bases from V and 1 base from J, with 7 bases between. The CDR3 DNA reads as TGTGCCAGCAGCTTAGCTGGGTCGTCTGGAAACACCATATATTTT. Residues: CASSLAGSSGNTIYF.

The V gene is TRBV9, the J gene TRBJ2-7, with D tentatively TRBD2 (5 bases). The germline V gene encodes CDR1 SGDLS and CDR2 YYNGEE. This CDR3 has 14 residues. Trimming cost V 0 bases and J 4 bases, with 11 bases left between them. CDR3 sequence reads: CASSVDPGGYEQYF. For the CDR3, the DNA is TGTGCCAGCAGCGTAGACCCGGGCGGGTACGAGCAGTACTTC.

The chain carries TRBV5-1 and TRBJ2-7; D may be TRBD1 (7 bases). The germline V and J ends were trimmed by 3 bases and 3 bases, with 13 bases remaining between them. CDR3 length equals 14 residues. Looked up from germline, CDR1 is SGHRS and CDR2 is YFSETQ. This chain's CDR3 is CASSYRQGGYEQYF. The CDR3 region has the DNA TGCGCCAGCAGCTACAGGCAGGGGGGCTACGAGCAGTACTTC.

The genes are TRBV2 and TRBJ2-3; 11 nucleotides agree with TRBD2. This CDR3 contains 18 residues. V was pared by 4 bases and J by 0 bases, with 9 bases of the junction left unmatched. CDR1 is SNHLY and CDR2 is FYNNEI in the germline V gene. The CDR3 nucleotides read TGTGCCAGCAGTGCATGGCTAGCGGGGGGCGGAAGCACAGATACGCAGTATTTT. This translates into CASSAWLAGGGSTDTQYF.

This clonotype turned up a few times. J is TRBJ2-2 and V is TRBV5-6; 12 bases agree with TRBD2. Germline V gene data show CDR1 as SGHDT and CDR2 as YYEEEE. The CDR3 has 18 amino acids. Trimming at V came to 2 bases and at J to 6 bases, leaving 11 bases not matched to a gene. The CDR3, as DNA: TGTGCCAGCAGCTTCCTACTAGCGGGAGGCAAAGTTCCCGGGGAGCTGTTTTTT. Its protein is CASSFLLAGGKVPGELFF.

There are a few counts of this clonotype. The V gene is TRBV7-3, the J gene TRBJ2-3, with no clear D. There are 15 residues in the CDR3. Germline V CDR1 and CDR2: SGHTA, FQGTGA. The V and J ends lost 0 bases and 1 base respectively, with 8 bases between them. CDR3 sequence: CASSLTSIGTDTQYF. The DNA of the CDR3 is TGTGCCAGCAGCTTAACGAGTATCGGCACAGATACGCAGTATTTT.

The chain combines TRBV9 with TRBJ2-3; 10 bases map to TRBD2. V lost 1 base, J lost 4 bases, and 12 bases stayed unmatched. This CDR3 has 18 residues. Germline CDR1 and CDR2: SGDLS and YYNGEE. CDR3 region: CASSVSLAGAPPADTQYF. The CDR3 bases are TGTGCCAGCAGCGTAAGCCTAGCGGGGGCCCCGCCCGCAGATACGCAGTATTTT.

The gene calls are TRBV12-3 or TRBV12-4 and TRBJ1-4; D is possibly TRBD1 (5 bases). V lost 2 bases, J lost 4 bases, and 8 bases lay in between. CDR3 size: 14 residues. As DNA, the CDR3 is TGTGCCAGCAGTTTAATTGGGGGTAATGAAAAACTGTTTTTT. Translation: CASSLIGGNEKLFF.

This chain joins TRBV5-1 and TRBJ1-1, with a possible D match to TRBD1 (5 bases). The CDR3 extends over 14 amino acids. The germline V gene has CDR1 SGHRS and CDR2 YFSETQ. The ends were cut back, 4 bases at V and 3 bases at J, with 13 bases in the middle. As DNA, the CDR3 is TGCGCCAGCAGCGATCAGGGTCAGGACACTGAAGCTTTCTTT. This codes for CASSDQGQDTEAFF.